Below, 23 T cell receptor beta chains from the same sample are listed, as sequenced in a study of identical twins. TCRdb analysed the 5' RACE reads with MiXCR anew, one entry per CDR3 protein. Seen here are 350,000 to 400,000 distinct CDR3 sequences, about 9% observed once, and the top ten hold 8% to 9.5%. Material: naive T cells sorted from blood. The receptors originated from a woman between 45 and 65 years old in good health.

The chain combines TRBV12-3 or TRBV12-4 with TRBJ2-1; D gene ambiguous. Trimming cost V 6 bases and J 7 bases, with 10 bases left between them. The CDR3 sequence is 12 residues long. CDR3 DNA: TGTGCCAGCAGACTTACGCGGAATGAGCAGTTCTTC. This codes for CASRLTRNEQFF.

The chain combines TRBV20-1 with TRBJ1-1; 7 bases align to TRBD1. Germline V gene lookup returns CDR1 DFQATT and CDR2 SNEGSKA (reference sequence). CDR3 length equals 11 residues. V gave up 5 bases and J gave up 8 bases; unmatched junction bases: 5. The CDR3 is CSAATGSEAFF. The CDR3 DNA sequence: TGCAGTGCTGCGACAGGGTCGGAAGCTTTCTTT.

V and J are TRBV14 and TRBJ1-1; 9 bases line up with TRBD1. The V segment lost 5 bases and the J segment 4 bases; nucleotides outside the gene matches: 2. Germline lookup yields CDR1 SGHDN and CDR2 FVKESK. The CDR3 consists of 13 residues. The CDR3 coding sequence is TGTGCCAGCAGCGGGGACAGGGTCACTGAAGCTTTCTTT. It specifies CASSGDRVTEAFF. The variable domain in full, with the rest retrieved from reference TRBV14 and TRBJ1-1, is EAGVTQFPSHSVIEKGQTVTLRCDPISGHDNLYWYRRVMGKEIKFLLHFVKESKQDESGMPNNRFLAERTGGTYSTLKVQPAELEDSGVYFCASSGDRVTEAFFGQGTRLTVV.

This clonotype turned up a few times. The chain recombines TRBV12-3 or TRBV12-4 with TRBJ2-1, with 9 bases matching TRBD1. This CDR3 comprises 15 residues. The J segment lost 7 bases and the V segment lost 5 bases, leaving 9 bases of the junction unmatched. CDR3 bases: TGTGCCAGCAGTCCCCGGGACAGGGTACGGAATGAGCAGTTCTTC. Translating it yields CASSPRDRVRNEQFF.

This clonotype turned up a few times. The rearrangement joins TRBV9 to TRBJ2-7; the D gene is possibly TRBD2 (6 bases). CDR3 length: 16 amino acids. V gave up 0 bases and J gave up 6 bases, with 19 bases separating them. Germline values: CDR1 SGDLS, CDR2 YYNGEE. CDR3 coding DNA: TGTGCCAGCAGCGTAGGAGGGGCCATCCGGGGGTCCGAGCAGTACTTC. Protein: CASSVGGAIRGSEQYF.

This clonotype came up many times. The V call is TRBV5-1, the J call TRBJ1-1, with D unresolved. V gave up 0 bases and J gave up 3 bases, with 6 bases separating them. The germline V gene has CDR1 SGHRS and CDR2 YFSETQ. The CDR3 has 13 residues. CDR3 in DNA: TGCGCCAGCAGCTTGGCCAGATACACTGAAGCTTTCTTT. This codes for CASSLARYTEAFF. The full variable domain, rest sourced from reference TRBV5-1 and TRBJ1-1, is KAGVTQTPRYLIKTRGQQVTLSCSPISGHRSVSWYQQTPGQGLQFLFEYFSETQRNKGNFPGRFSGRQFSNSRSEMNVSTLELGDSALYLCASSLARYTEAFFGQGTRLTVV.

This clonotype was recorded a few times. The CDR3 sequence is CASSDSRFEAFF. The CDR3 nucleotides are TGTGCCAGCAGTGACTCACGTTTTGAAGCTTTCTTT. The chain is built from TRBV6-4 and TRBJ1-1; D not resolved. This CDR3 has 12 amino acids. The germline V gene has CDR1 MRHNA and CDR2 SNTAGT. V was clipped by 0 bases and J by 7 bases, with 6 bases between them.

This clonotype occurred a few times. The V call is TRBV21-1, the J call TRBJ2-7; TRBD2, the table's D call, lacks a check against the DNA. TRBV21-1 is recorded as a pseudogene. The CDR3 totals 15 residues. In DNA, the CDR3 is TGTGCCAGCAACCGGGGCCTAGTTGGGCAGGGCGAGCAGTACGTC. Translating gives CASNRGLVGQGEQYV.

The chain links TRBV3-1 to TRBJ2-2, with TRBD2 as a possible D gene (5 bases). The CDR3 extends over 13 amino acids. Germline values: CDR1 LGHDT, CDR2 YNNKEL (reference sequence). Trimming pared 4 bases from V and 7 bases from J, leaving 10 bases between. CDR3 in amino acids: CASSRTRDGELFF. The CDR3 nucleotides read TGTGCCAGCAGCCGCACACGGGACGGGGAGCTGTTTTTT.

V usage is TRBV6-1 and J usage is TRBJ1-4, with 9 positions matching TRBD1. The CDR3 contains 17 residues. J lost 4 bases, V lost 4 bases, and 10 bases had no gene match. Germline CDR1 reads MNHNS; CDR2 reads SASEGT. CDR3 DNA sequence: TGTGCCAGCAGTGTACTACAGGGGGCAGGATTTAATGAAAAACTGTTTTTT. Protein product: CASSVLQGAGFNEKLFF.

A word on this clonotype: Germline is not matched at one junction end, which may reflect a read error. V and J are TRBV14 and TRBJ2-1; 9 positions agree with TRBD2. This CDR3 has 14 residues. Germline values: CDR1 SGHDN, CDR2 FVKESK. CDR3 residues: CASSQDTRAGGQIF. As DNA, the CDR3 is TGTGCCAGCAGCCAAGATACAAGAGCGGGAGGTCAAATCTTC.

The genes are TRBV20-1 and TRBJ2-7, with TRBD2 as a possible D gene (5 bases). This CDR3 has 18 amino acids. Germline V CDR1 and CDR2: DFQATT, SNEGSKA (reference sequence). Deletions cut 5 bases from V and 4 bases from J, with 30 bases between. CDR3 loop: CSARPGPSEEVRGYEQYF. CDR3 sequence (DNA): TGCAGTGCTCGGCCCGGGCCCTCGGAGGAAGTTCGCGGGTACGAGCAGTACTTC.

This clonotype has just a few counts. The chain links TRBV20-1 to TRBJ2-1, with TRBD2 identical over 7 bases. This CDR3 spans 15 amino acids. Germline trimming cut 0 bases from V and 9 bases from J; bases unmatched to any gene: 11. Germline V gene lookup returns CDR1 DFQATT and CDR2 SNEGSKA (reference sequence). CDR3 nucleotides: TGCAGTGCTAGAGATCTGGACGGGAGGATAAGTGAGCAGTTCTTC. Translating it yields CSARDLDGRISEQFF.

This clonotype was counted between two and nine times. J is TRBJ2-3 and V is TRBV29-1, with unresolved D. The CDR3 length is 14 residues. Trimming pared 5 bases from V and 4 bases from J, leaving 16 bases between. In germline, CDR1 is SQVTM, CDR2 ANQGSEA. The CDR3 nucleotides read TGCAGCGTTTGTCATTTAAGTAGGCCAGATACGCAGTATTTT. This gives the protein CSVCHLSRPDTQYF.

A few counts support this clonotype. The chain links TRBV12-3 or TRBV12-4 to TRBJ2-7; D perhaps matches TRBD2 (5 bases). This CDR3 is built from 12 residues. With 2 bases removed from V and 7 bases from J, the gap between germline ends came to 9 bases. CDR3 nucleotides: TGTGCCAGCAGTTTAAGAGGGCGGGAGCAGTACTTC. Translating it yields CASSLRGREQYF.

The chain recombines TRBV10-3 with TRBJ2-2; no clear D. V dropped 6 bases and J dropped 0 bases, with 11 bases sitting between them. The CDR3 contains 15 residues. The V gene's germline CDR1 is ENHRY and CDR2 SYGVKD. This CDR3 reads CAIRQADANTGELFF. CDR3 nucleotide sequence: TGTGCCATCAGGCAGGCGGACGCGAACACCGGGGAGCTGTTTTTT.

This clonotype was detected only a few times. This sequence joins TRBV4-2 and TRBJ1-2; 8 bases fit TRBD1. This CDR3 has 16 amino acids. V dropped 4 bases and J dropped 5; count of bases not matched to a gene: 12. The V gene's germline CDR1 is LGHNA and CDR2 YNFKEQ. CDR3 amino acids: CASSPNERTGSYGYTF. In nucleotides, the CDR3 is TGTGCCAGCAGCCCTAACGAACGGACAGGGAGTTATGGCTACACCTTC.

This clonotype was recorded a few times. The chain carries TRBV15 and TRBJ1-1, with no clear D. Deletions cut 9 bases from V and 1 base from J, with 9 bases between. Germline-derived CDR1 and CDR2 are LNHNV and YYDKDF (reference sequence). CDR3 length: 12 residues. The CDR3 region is CATASENTEAFF. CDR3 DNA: TGTGCCACGGCGTCGGAGAACACTGAAGCTTTCTTT.

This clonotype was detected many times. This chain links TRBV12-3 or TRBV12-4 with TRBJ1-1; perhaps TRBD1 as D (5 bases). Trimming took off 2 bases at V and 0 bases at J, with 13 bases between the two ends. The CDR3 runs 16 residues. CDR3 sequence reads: CASSLNFRQMNTEAFF. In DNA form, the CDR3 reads TGTGCCAGCAGTTTAAATTTTCGACAGATGAACACTGAAGCTTTCTTT.

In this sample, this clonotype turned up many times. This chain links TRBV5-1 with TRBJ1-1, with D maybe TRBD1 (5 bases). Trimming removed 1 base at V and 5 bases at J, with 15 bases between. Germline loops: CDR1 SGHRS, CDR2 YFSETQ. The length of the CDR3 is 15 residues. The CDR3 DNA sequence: TGCGCCAGCAGCTTGACAGGCCCGGGTTGGACTGAAGCTTTCTTT. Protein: CASSLTGPGWTEAFF.

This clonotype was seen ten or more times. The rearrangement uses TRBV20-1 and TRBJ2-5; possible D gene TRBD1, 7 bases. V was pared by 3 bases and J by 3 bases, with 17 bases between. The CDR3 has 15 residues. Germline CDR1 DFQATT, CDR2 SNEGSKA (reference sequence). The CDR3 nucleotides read TGCAGTGCTAGGGAGGGGGACAGTTGGGAAGAGACCCAGTACTTC. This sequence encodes CSAREGDSWEETQYF.

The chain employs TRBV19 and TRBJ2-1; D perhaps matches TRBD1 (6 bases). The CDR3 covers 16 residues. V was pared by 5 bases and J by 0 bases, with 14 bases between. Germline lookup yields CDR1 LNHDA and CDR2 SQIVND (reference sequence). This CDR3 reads CASSPRQALSYNEQFF. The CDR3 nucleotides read TGTGCCAGTAGTCCCCGACAGGCTCTCTCCTACAATGAGCAGTTCTTC.

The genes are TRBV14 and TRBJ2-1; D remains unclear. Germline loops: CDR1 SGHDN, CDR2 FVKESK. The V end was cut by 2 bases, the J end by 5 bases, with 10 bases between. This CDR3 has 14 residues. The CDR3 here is CASSQMGFDNEQFF. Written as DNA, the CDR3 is TGTGCCAGCAGCCAAATGGGTTTTGACAATGAGCAGTTCTTC.